This T cell receptor beta chain was identified during a study of beta chain features in type 1 diabetes. Points from the study as a whole: A moderate, significant TCRB CDR3 shortening appeared in type 1 diabetes across four CD4+ subsets.

Expressed TCRB transcripts were sequenced, since all the RNA that had been isolated was reverse transcribed. Libraries were prepared by immunoSEQ multiplex PCR; TCRdb keeps only in-frame clonotypes and omits some of them. The data hold 600,000 to 700,000 clones, with roughly 12% observed a single time. Worth noting for this clone: Antigen unknown.

CD4+ cells of the naive, central memory, regulatory and stem cell-like memory types were sorted via CD45RO/CCR7/CD25/CD127/CD95/CD27. Sequencing was done on a sample of naive CD4+ T cells from blood. The receptor was derived from a man aged 30-40 years with type 1 diabetes.

This chain's CDR3 is CASSIRQGQGFGEQYF. CDR3 bases: TGTGCCAGCAGCATCAGACAGGGACAAGGGTTCGGGGAGCAGTACTTC. The chain couples TRBV11-2 to TRBJ2-7, with 7 bases that match TRBD1. The V gene end was trimmed by 5 bases and the J gene end by 7 bases; junction bases not matched to a gene: 17. CDR1 is SGHAT and CDR2 is FQNNGV in the germline V gene. The CDR3 length is 16 residues.